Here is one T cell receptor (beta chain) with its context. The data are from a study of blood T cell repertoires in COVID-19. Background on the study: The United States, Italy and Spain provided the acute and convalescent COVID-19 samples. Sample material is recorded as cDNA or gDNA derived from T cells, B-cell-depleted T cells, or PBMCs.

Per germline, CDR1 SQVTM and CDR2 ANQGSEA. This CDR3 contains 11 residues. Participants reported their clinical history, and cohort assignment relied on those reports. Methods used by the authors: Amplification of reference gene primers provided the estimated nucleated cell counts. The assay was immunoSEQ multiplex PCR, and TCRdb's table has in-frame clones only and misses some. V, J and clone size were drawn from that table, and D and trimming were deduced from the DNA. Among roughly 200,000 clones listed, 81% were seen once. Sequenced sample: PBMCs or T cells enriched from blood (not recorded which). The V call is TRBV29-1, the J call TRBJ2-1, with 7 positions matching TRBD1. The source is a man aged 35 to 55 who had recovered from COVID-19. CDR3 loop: CRNRGKNEQFF. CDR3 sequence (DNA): TGCCGCAACAGGGGTAAAAATGAGCAGTTCTTC.